The sample holds a few counts of the clone carrying this T cell receptor beta chain. Antigen specificity is unknown. These data originate in a study of lymphopenia after photon versus proton radiotherapy. Deletions cut 0 bases from V and 7 bases from J, with 13 bases between. The germline V gene has CDR1 SGDLS and CDR2 YYNGEE. The CDR3 consists of 15 residues. General observations from the study: Relative stability marked proton patients; photon patients lost diversity and naive cells. Oligoclonal CD8+ Temra expansion after nadir drove photon patients' diversity drop. A bigger post-nadir fall in TCR diversity correlated inversely with survival time in deceased patients.

Method: immunoSEQ multiplex PCR; TCRdb's copy keeps in-frame clones and lacks some. The sample lists 55,000 to 75,000 clones; approximately 90% were seen once. This TCR was recovered from a woman aged 70 to 79 with pancreatic cancer. The chain joins TRBV9 to TRBJ1-4; no clear D. Source: peripheral blood, taken from a patient treated with photon-based radiotherapy. The CDR3 reads CASSVGAQTGEKLFF. The DNA for the CDR3 is TGTGCCAGCAGCGTAGGGGCCCAGACGGGTGAAAAACTGTTTTTT.